The following is a T cell receptor (beta chain) sequence with its context. What antigen it recognizes has not been identified. No base quality information exists; no much larger clone differs at one position. CDR1 MNHEY and CDR2 SVGAGI were looked up in the germline V gene. The junction shows trimming of 0 bases on V and 5 bases on J, and the gene matches do not reach 2 bases of it. Spanning cysteine to phenylalanine, the CDR3 consists of 15 amino acids. The kept DNA is CDR3 alone, 45 bases in frame from the first base. The sample comes from a study of T cells in tuberculosis (dated by TCRdb to the late 2010s). A note on the overall study: The study combined CD1B tetramers and high-throughput TCR immunosequencing to characterize T cells specific for the mycobacterial lipid antigen glucose monomycolate (GMM). In a South African clinical cohort, IGRA-negative adolescents, IGRA-positive adolescents with latent tuberculosis and adults with active tuberculosis were compared, with ten people in each group.

The research as a whole found: The smaller NN-distances were partly driven by shorter CDR3-alpha lengths in active tuberculosis patients, and the difference for TCR-beta did not reach statistical significance. A classifier using the diverse GMM-specific repertoire reached roughly 90% accuracy (AUROC roughly 0.92), compared with 60% to 75% accuracy using GEM motif frequencies. Clinical samples were selected based on which cryopreserved specimens were available, and the active tuberculosis cases were adults whereas the controls were adolescents. Compared with IGRA-negative controls, TCR-alpha repertoires from active tuberculosis had smaller mean NN-distances to GMM-specific TCRs, which suggests that these TCRs underwent clonal expansion.

The immunoSEQ multiplex PCR assay was used to generate TCR libraries, with TCR-beta and/or TCR-alpha/delta assays applied to each sample. The amplified TCR libraries were sequenced on the Illumina high-throughput platform. Regarding the original processing steps: Clustering and dimensionality reduction were performed using pairwise TCRdist distances among GMM-specific receptors from ex vivo sorted or in vitro expanded T cells. Each clinical repertoire was assigned a mean NN-distance score, defined as the average TCRdist to the nearest 10% of tetramer-positive reference sequences. To compute GEM TCR motif frequency, the fraction of unique TCRs matching known GEM sequences by V/J usage and CDR3 length was calculated. Active tuberculosis was classified by linear discriminant analysis with leave-one-out cross-validation, implemented in scikit-learn. As stored in TCRdb, this immuneACCESS dataset retains in-frame rearrangements with V and J assigned. A fraction of the clones does not appear; measured against another copy, unresolved V genes explain less than half of the discrepancy, and the remainder lacks a known reason. D and trimming were read from the DNA, whereas the V and J calls and clone size are those reported in that table. This sample comprises 25,000 to 35,000 clones, roughly 96% of them detected only once. 2.4% of the sample is in the top ten clones.

At study entry, adolescents were screened for latent tuberculosis infection by tuberculin skin test and QuantiFERON-TB GOLD In-Tube IGRA. Immunosequencing of unsorted cryopreserved PBMC covered, on average, around 100,000 T cells per clinical donor. Eleven high schools in the Worcester region of the Western Cape, South Africa, served as enrollment sites for adolescents aged 12 to 18 years. Around ten M. tuberculosis-infected adolescents and some ten uninfected adolescents, matched for age and sex, were selected. Adolescent PBMC were isolated from freshly drawn heparinized blood by density centrifugation and cryopreserved.

The sequence was obtained from a donor aged 10-30 years with latent tuberculosis or without tuberculosis infection. Source material: PBMCs. Recombination connected TRBV6-5 to TRBJ2-1, with 9 central nucleotides matching TRBD1. The CDR3 has the sequence CASSYSGQGNNEQFF. The DNA reads as follows: TGTGCCAGCAGTTACTCGGGACAGGGTAACAATGAGCAGTTCTTC.